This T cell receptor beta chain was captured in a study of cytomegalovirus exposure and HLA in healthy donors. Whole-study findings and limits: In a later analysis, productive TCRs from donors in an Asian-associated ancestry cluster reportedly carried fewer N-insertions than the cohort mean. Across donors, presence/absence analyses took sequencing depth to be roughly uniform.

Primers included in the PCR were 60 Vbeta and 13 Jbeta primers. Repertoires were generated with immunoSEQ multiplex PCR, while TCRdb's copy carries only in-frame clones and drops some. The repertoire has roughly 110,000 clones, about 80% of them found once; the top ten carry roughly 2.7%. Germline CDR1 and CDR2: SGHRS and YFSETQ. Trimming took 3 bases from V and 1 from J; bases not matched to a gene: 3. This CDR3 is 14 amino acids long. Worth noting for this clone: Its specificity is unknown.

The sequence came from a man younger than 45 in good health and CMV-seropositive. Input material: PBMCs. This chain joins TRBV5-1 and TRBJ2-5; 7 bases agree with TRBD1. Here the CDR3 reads CASSSGQRQETQYF. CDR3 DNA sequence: TGCGCCAGCAGCTCGGGACAGCGCCAAGAGACCCAGTACTTC.